Shown below are 8 T cell receptor beta chains from a single sample sequenced in a study of T-cell memory formation after mild COVID-19. TCRdb recomputed calls from the 5' RACE reads with MiXCR, one row per CDR3 protein. The sample consists of approximately 65,000 distinct CDR3 sequences, 16% of them appearing once. Sequencing used PBMCs or a T cell subset sorted from them (not recorded which). The receptors derive from an adult woman who had mild COVID-19 (a few samples of this study predate the infection). Cell type and time point are not known.

The gene calls are TRBV2 and TRBJ2-1; 10 bases line up with TRBD2. V lost 3 bases, J lost 10 bases, and 9 bases stayed unmatched. CDR1 and CDR2 from the germline V gene are SNHLY and FYNNEI. The CDR3 is 15 amino acids. The CDR3 spells CASSEPPGLAREQFF. Here the CDR3 DNA reads TGTGCCAGCAGTGAGCCGCCGGGACTAGCGCGGGAGCAGTTCTTC. Using reference TRBV2 and TRBJ2-1 for the parts outside the CDR3, the full variable domain is EPEVTQTPSHQVTQMGQEVILRCVPISNHLYFYWYRQILGQKVEFLVSFYNNEISEKSEIFDDQFSVERPDGSNFTLKIRSTKLEDSAMYFCASSEPPGLAREQFFGPGTRLTVL.

V is TRBV4-1 and J is TRBJ1-5; D is unclear. The ends were cut back, 6 bases at V and 6 bases at J, with 12 bases in the middle. The CDR3 length is 13 residues. The germline V gene encodes CDR1 MGHRA and CDR2 YSYEKL. The CDR3 reads CASSWRVAQPQHF. CDR3 DNA sequence: TGCGCCAGCAGTTGGCGGGTGGCTCAGCCCCAGCATTTT.

Ten or more counts support this clonotype. V is TRBV4-3 and J is TRBJ2-1; D unclear. The germline V gene encodes CDR1 LGHNA and CDR2 YSLEER. V was pared by 0 bases and J by 10 bases, with 10 bases between. The CDR3 contains 13 residues. CDR3 sequence: CASSQDKAREQFF. DNA for the CDR3: TGCGCCAGCAGCCAAGATAAAGCCAGAGAGCAGTTCTTC.

This clonotype has only a few counts. The genes are TRBV10-3 and TRBJ2-5, with D perhaps matching TRBD1 or TRBD2 (5 bases each). V lost 0 bases, J lost 4 bases, and 9 bases lay in between. The CDR3 is 14 amino acids. The germline V gene has CDR1 ENHRY and CDR2 SYGVKD. Here the CDR3 DNA reads TGTGCCATCAGTGAGTCGATTGGGGGAGAGACCCAGTACTTC. Protein product: CAISESIGGETQYF.

The chain carries TRBV30 and TRBJ2-7; a possible D gene is TRBD1 (6 bases). Germline V lookup: CDR1 GTSNPN, CDR2 SVGIG (reference sequence). The V end lost 4 bases, the J end lost 1 base, and 11 bases lay between the germline ends. The length of the CDR3 is 13 residues. CDR3 residues: CAWKGDNSYEQYF. CDR3 in DNA: TGTGCCTGGAAGGGGGACAATTCCTACGAGCAGTACTTC. Supplemented by reference TRBV30 and TRBJ2-7, the full variable domain reads SQTIHQWPATLVQPVGSPLSLECTVEGTSNPNLYWYRQAAGRGLQLLFYSVGIGQISSEVPQNLSASRPQDRQFILSSKKLLLSDSGFYLCAWKGDNSYEQYFGPGTRLTVT.

This chain uses TRBV15 with TRBJ1-5; no definite D call. Germline assignment: CDR1 LNHNV and CDR2 YYDKDF (reference sequence). This CDR3 comprises 19 residues. Deletions cut 1 base from V and 0 bases from J, with 19 bases between. DNA for the CDR3: TGTGCCACCAGCAGAGGAGGACCTACGGGCCTATATAGCAATCAGCCCCAGCATTTT. The encoded protein is CATSRGGPTGLYSNQPQHF.

This sequence joins TRBV7-9 and TRBJ1-4; the D is unclear. There are 15 residues in the CDR3. The V end was cut by 3 bases, the J end by 4 bases, with 12 bases between. Germline CDR1 is SEHNR and CDR2 is FQNEAQ (reference sequence). The CDR3 sequence is CASSFYSEDNEKLFF. The CDR3 coding sequence is TGTGCCAGCAGCTTCTACAGCGAGGATAATGAAAAACTGTTTTTT.

This clonotype showed up many times. The chain couples TRBV5-5 to TRBJ1-1; no clear D gene. There are 13 residues in the CDR3. The V end was cut by 2 bases, the J end by 0 bases, with 5 bases between. Germline V lookup: CDR1 SGHKS, CDR2 YYEKEE (reference sequence). The CDR3 spells CASSFRLNTEAFF. CDR3 in DNA: TGTGCCAGCAGCTTTCGGTTGAACACTGAAGCTTTCTTT. The whole variable domain, filled in from reference TRBV5-5 and TRBJ1-1, reads DAGVTQSPTHLIKTRGQQVTLRCSPISGHKSVSWYQQVLGQGPQFIFQYYEKEERGRGNFPDRFSARQFPNYSSELNVNALLLGDSALYLCASSFRLNTEAFFGQGTRLTVV.